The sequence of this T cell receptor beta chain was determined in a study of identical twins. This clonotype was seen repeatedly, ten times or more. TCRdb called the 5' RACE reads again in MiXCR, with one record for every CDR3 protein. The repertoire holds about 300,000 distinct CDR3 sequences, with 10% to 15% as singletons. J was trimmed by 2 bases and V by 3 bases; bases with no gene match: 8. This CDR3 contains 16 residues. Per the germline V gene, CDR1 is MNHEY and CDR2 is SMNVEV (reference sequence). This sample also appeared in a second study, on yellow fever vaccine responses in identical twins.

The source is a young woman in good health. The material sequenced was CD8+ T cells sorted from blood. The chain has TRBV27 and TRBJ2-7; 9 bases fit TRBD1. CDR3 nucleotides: TGTGCCAGCAGTTTCCACGGGACAGGGCCACCCTACGAGCAGTACGTC. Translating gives CASSFHGTGPPYEQYV.